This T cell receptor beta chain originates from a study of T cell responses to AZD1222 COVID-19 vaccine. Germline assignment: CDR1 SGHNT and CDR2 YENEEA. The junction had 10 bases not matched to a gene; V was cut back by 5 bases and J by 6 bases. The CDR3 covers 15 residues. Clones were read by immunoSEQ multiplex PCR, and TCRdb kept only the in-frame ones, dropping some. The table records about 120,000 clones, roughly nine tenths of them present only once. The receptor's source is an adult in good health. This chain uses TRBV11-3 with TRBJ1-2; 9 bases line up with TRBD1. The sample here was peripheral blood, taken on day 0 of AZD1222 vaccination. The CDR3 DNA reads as TGTGCCAGCAGCCGCGCTACAGGGGGCGACAATGGCTACACCTTC. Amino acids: CASSRATGGDNGYTF.